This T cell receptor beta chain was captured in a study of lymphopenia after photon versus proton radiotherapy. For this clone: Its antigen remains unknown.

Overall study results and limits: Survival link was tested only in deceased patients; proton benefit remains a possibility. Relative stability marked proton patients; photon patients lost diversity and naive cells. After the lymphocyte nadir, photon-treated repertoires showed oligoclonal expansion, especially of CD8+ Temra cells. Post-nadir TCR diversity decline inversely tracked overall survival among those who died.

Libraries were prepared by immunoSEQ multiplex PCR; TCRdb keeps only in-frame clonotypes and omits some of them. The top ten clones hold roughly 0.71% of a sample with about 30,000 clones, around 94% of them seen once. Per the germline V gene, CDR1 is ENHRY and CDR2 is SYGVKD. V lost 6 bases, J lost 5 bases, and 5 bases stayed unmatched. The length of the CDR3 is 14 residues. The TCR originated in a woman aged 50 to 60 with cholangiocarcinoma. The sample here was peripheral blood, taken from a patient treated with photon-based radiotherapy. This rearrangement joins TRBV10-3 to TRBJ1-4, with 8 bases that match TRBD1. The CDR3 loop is CAISSTGENEKLFF. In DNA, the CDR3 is TGTGCCATCAGCTCGACAGGGGAGAATGAAAAACTGTTTTTT.